One and the same sample provided the 25 T cell receptor beta chains below, sequenced in a study of shared clonotypes between healthy human individuals. TCRdb's table, derived via immunoSEQ multiplex PCR, lists solely in-frame clones and lacks some. Here the sample spans around 2.3 million clones, 90% to 97% being singletons. Material for sequencing was naive CD4+ T cells sorted from blood. Sample subset: CD45RA+ positively selected. These receptors all come from a man aged 18 to 29 in good health.

The rearrangement uses TRBV6-5 and TRBJ2-4; D call uncertain. This CDR3 spans 13 amino acids. Germline-derived CDR1 and CDR2 are MNHEY and SVGAGI. The V end was cut by 5 bases, the J end by 10 bases, with 15 bases between. This CDR3 reads CASSPDPVSIQYF. Written as DNA, the CDR3 is TGTGCCAGCAGTCCGGACCCCGTTTCTATTCAGTACTTC.

This chain links TRBV30 with TRBJ1-5, with D unclear. V was cut by 2 bases and J by 0 bases, with 8 bases left in between. The CDR3 runs 14 residues. Germline V gives CDR1 GTSNPN, CDR2 SVGIG (reference sequence). CDR3: CAWSPGYSNQPQHF. Here the CDR3 DNA reads TGTGCCTGGAGTCCAGGTTATAGCAATCAGCCCCAGCATTTT. Variable domain in full (rest from reference TRBV30 and TRBJ1-5): SQTIHQWPATLVQPVGSPLSLECTVEGTSNPNLYWYRQAAGRGLQLLFYSVGIGQISSEVPQNLSASRPQDRQFILSSKKLLLSDSGFYLCAWSPGYSNQPQHFGDGTRLSIL.

Notes on this clone: The sample holds other DNA sequences that translate to the same CDR3. This rearrangement joins TRBV11-3 to TRBJ2-3, with D uncertain. Germline V gene lookup returns CDR1 SGHNT and CDR2 YENEEA. The CDR3 loop spans 12 amino acids. The V end was cut by 0 bases, the J end by 5 bases, with 3 bases between. CDR3 residues: CASSLEGDTQYF. CDR3 DNA sequence: TGTGCCAGCAGCTTAGAAGGAGATACGCAGTATTTT.

The chain combines TRBV7-2 with TRBJ2-1, with 9 bases identical to TRBD2. After removal of 1 base from V and 8 bases from J, the junction contained 6 bases not matched to a gene. Germline CDR1 and CDR2: SGHTA and FQGNSA. The CDR3 length is 15 residues. The CDR3, as DNA: TGTGCCAGCAGCTTAGGCGGGAGGGCCTTGGATGAGCAGTTCTTC. Translated: CASSLGGRALDEQFF.

V is TRBV6-5 and J is TRBJ2-7; TRBD2 matches at 12 bases. The CDR3 loop spans 15 amino acids. Trimming took 6 bases from V and 4 from J; bases not matched to a gene: 7. CDR1 is MNHEY and CDR2 is SVGAGI in the germline V gene. CDR3 amino acids: CASRSSGGAGYEQYF. CDR3 DNA sequence: TGTGCCAGCAGATCTAGCGGGGGGGCCGGGTACGAGCAGTACTTC.

This sequence joins TRBV13 and TRBJ1-2; D gene uncertain. This CDR3 comprises 14 residues. Trimming left V 5 bases short and J 7 bases short, with 17 bases between. Germline-derived CDR1 and CDR2 are PRHDT and FYEKMQ (reference sequence). CDR3: CASSPAGMNAGYTF. The CDR3 coding sequence is TGTGCCAGCAGCCCCGCGGGTATGAACGCTGGCTACACCTTC.

The V call is TRBV10-1, the J call TRBJ1-3; 8 positions match TRBD1. Germline CDR1 and CDR2: WNHNN and SYGVQD (reference sequence). The CDR3 totals 17 residues. Trimming cost V 6 bases and J 0 bases; bases outside gene matches: 10. The CDR3 nucleotides are TGCGCCAGCAGAATACCAGGGACAGGTTTCTCTGGAAACACCATATATTTT. It codes for CASRIPGTGFSGNTIYF.

The chain joins TRBV4-1 to TRBJ1-6, with D possibly being TRBD1 (5 bases). Germline V gives CDR1 MGHRA, CDR2 YSYEKL. The CDR3 has 17 amino acids. The V and J ends lost 1 base and 7 bases respectively, with 17 bases between them. CDR3: CASSQGRGLWANSPLHF. The DNA of the CDR3 is TGCGCCAGCAGCCAAGGAAGGGGTTTGTGGGCGAATTCACCCCTCCACTTT.

The genes are TRBV10-3 and TRBJ2-3; TRBD2 matches at 7 bases. There are 15 residues in the CDR3. From germline, CDR1 is ENHRY and CDR2 SYGVKD. V lost 5 bases, J lost 4 bases, and 9 bases stayed unmatched. The CDR3, as DNA: TGTGCCATCAGTTCAGCGGGATCAGCGCCAGATACGCAGTATTTT. This gives the protein CAISSAGSAPDTQYF.

The rearrangement uses TRBV18 and TRBJ1-1; D is perhaps TRBD1 (5 bases). Trimming shortened V by 3 bases and J by 2 bases, and 19 bases separated the two germline ends. This CDR3 is built from 17 residues. Germline V gives CDR1 KGHSH, CDR2 LQKENI. The chain's CDR3 is CASSPDQIQATNTEAFF. The CDR3, as DNA: TGTGCCAGCTCACCCGACCAAATACAGGCGACCAACACTGAAGCTTTCTTT.

The chain is built from TRBV2 and TRBJ2-7, with 11 bases identical to TRBD1. Germline V gene data show CDR1 as SNHLY and CDR2 as FYNNEI. Trimming removed 5 bases from V and 6 bases from J; junction bases left unmatched: 6. This CDR3 has 14 amino acids. In DNA, the CDR3 is TGTGCCAGCAGTTGGGGACAGGGGGTAGGCGAGCAGTACTTC. Protein product: CASSWGQGVGEQYF.

The V gene is TRBV5-6, the J gene TRBJ2-7; the match to TRBD1 covers 7 bases. The V gene end was trimmed by 3 bases and the J gene end by 3 bases; junction bases not matched to a gene: 6. The CDR3 consists of 14 residues. Germline loops: CDR1 SGHDT, CDR2 YYEEEE. The CDR3 DNA reads as TGTGCCAGCAGCTCCACAGGGGTGAACTACGAGCAGTACTTC. Translated, it gives CASSSTGVNYEQYF. The full variable domain, with the rest looked up from reference TRBV5-6 and TRBJ2-7, is DAGVTQSPTHLIKTRGQQVTLRCSPKSGHDTVSWYQQALGQGPQFIFQYYEEEERQRGNFPDRFSGHQFPNYSSELNVNALLLGDSALYLCASSSTGVNYEQYFGPGTRLTVT.

This rearrangement joins TRBV18 to TRBJ1-6; TRBD1 might be the D (5 bases). The CDR3 has 17 residues. The germline gives CDR1 KGHSH, CDR2 LQKENI. The germline V and J ends were trimmed by 0 bases and 6 bases, with 15 bases remaining between them. CDR3 sequence reads: CASSPPVVGVSNSPLHF. In nucleotides, the CDR3 is TGTGCCAGCTCACCACCCGTAGTAGGGGTCTCTAATTCACCCCTCCACTTT.

This clone has only one observation. The chain links TRBV5-1 to TRBJ2-1; TRBD1 is a possible D gene (6 bases). The germline gives CDR1 SGHRS, CDR2 YFSETQ. This CDR3 has 18 amino acids. With 1 base removed from V and 6 bases from J, the gap between germline ends came to 23 bases. Here the CDR3 DNA reads TGCGCCAGCAGCTTGAATTTCGGGCTAGCAGGGGCCTTCAATGAGCAGTTCTTC. It encodes CASSLNFGLAGAFNEQFF.

This chain joins TRBV5-5 and TRBJ1-5, with 7 bases identical to TRBD1. This CDR3 region has 14 residues. Germline V CDR1 and CDR2: SGHKS, YYEKEE (reference sequence). V dropped 3 bases and J dropped 5; count of bases not matched to a gene: 5. The CDR3: CASSWGQIDQPQHF. DNA of the CDR3: TGTGCCAGCAGCTGGGGACAGATTGATCAGCCCCAGCATTTT.

The gene calls are TRBV6-1 and TRBJ2-7; TRBD1 agrees at 7 bases. Germline trimming cut 0 bases from V and 4 bases from J; bases unmatched to any gene: 12. CDR1 MNHNS and CDR2 SASEGT come from the germline V gene. The CDR3 sequence is 17 residues long. CDR3 nucleotides: TGTGCCAGCAGTGAAGCGGGGAAAAGGACAGGTAGTTACGAGCAGTACTTC. Amino acid sequence: CASSEAGKRTGSYEQYF.

The CDR3 DNA is TGTGCCAGCTCACCACCGTGGGCAGGGAGCTCTGGAAACACCATATATTTT. It encodes CASSPPWAGSSGNTIYF. V and J are TRBV18 and TRBJ1-3, with TRBD1 as a possible D gene (5 bases). V gave up 0 bases and J gave up 0 bases, with 12 bases separating them. The CDR3 totals 17 residues. Germline V CDR1 and CDR2: KGHSH, LQKENI.

The V and J genes are TRBV5-1 and TRBJ1-5; D call uncertain. Germline CDR1 and CDR2: SGHRS and YFSETQ. The CDR3 is made up of 13 amino acids. Trimming stripped 1 base from V and 8 bases from J, with 10 bases between. CDR3 region: CASSLSGWEPQHF. In nucleotides, the CDR3 is TGCGCCAGCAGCTTGTCGGGGTGGGAGCCCCAGCATTTT.

With regard to this clone: The junction differs from germline at one of its ends, possibly a read error. The chain is built from TRBV7-7 and TRBJ1-5; 7 bases align to TRBD1. This CDR3 contains 15 residues. In germline, CDR1 is SSHAT, CDR2 FNYEAQ (reference sequence). The CDR3 DNA reads TGTGCTAGCAGCATTTATAAAAATGCGCCGGGACAGACGCATTTT. Its translation: CASSIYKNAPGQTHF.

The V gene is TRBV7-2, the J gene TRBJ2-2; D gene ambiguous. The germline V gene encodes CDR1 SGHTA and CDR2 FQGNSA. V lost 1 base to trimming and J lost 3 bases, with 12 bases between them. The CDR3 spans 16 residues. CDR3: CASSLGVYTYTGELFF. In DNA, the CDR3 is TGTGCCAGCAGCTTAGGGGTCTATACTTACACCGGGGAGCTGTTTTTT.

This clone has just one count. This chain joins TRBV2 and TRBJ2-1, with a possible D match to TRBD1 (6 bases). The CDR3 length is 13 residues. Looked up from germline, CDR1 is SNHLY and CDR2 is FYNNEI. Trimming cost V 3 bases and J 6 bases, with 9 bases left between them. CDR3 coding DNA: TGTGCCAGCAGTGAGCTGGACAGCAATGAGCAGTTCTTC. This sequence encodes CASSELDSNEQFF.

This clone was seen once. The chain joins TRBV28 to TRBJ2-7; 8 positions match TRBD1. CDR1 is MDHEN, CDR2 SYDVKM, per germline. The V segment lost 2 bases and the J segment 10 bases; nucleotides outside the gene matches: 7. The CDR3 totals 13 residues. In DNA, the CDR3 is TGTGCCAGCAGTTTAGTAGGACAGGGAGTACAGTACTTC. Translating it yields CASSLVGQGVQYF.

J is TRBJ1-5 and V is TRBV19; 7 bases are a match to TRBD1. The CDR3 has 14 residues. V was clipped by 5 bases and J by 7 bases; unmatched bases: 8. Germline V gives CDR1 LNHDA, CDR2 SQIVND (reference sequence). The DNA for the CDR3 is TGTGCCAGTAGTCCCGGGACAGTACAACAGCCCCAGCATTTT. This translates into CASSPGTVQQPQHF.

This chain uses TRBV4-1 with TRBJ1-5; the D is unclear. The CDR3 loop spans 17 amino acids. Germline loops: CDR1 MGHRA, CDR2 YSYEKL. Trimming removed 0 bases from V and 0 bases from J, with 12 bases in between. Here the CDR3 reads CASSQDDGIFSNQPQHF. The CDR3 coding sequence is TGCGCCAGCAGCCAAGATGACGGGATTTTTAGCAATCAGCCCCAGCATTTT.

This sequence joins TRBV30 and TRBJ2-1, with 13 bases aligning to TRBD2. Germline V gene data show CDR1 as GTSNPN and CDR2 as SVGIG (reference sequence). The CDR3 runs 17 residues. The junction had 5 bases not matched to a gene; V was cut back by 0 bases and J by 3 bases. CDR3 protein: CAWSVLRTSGGYNEQFF. CDR3 coding DNA: TGTGCCTGGAGTGTACTTCGGACTAGCGGGGGCTACAATGAGCAGTTCTTC.